This T cell receptor (beta chain) was observed in a study of T-cell memory formation after mild COVID-19. Study-wide results and limits: Some SARS-CoV-2-responding clones were already detected in memory before infection. A second wave expanding day 15 to 37 was CD4+-biased; contracting clones were balanced. CD4+ contracting clones were found mainly in CM and EM, and CD8+ ones in EMRA.

The CDR3 totals 15 residues. Germline V gene data show CDR1 as SNHLY and CDR2 as FYNNEI. V trimming: 6 bases; J trimming: 4 bases; junction bases outside the gene matches: 11. In its sample, this clonotype was seen once. Its specificity is not known. Barcoded TCR alpha and TCR beta cDNA libraries with UMIs came from 5'RACE using constant-segment primers. One entry per CDR3 protein, called by TCRdb with MiXCR from the 5' RACE reads. The table includes 190,000 or so distinct CDR3 sequences, roughly 27% detected once. The sample was PBMCs or a T cell subset sorted from them (not recorded which). The TCR comes from an adult woman who had mild COVID-19 (a few samples of this study predate the infection). Cell type and time point are not known. J is TRBJ1-2 and V is TRBV2; 7 bases match TRBD1. The CDR3 sequence is CASRMDRTVVYGYTF. The CDR3 coding sequence is TGTGCCAGCAGAATGGACAGGACCGTGGTCTATGGCTACACCTTC.